This TCR beta chain was captured by sequencing in a study of OX40 agonist ivuxolimab in advanced cancers. As for the study in general: The dose of intravenous ivuxolimab that patients received every 2 weeks ranged from 0.01 to 10 mg/kg. General observations from the study: Average numbers of expanded clones were greater in CD8+ T cells than in CD4+. The expanded peripheral T cells' antigen specificity was not determined.

Assay: immunoSEQ multiplex PCR; the TCRdb copy retains only in-frame clones and omits some. The repertoire consists of under 65,000 clones, with roughly nine tenths occurring once and the leading ten covering around 19%. The CDR3 runs 18 residues. Germline values: CDR1 SGDLS, CDR2 YYNGEE. V lost 1 base to trimming and J lost 0 bases; unmatched junction nucleotides: 8. Remarks on this clone: Its target is unknown.

Samples were taken at baseline and on day 1 of cycles 4 and 7. This clonotype was obtained from an adult with an advanced solid tumor such as melanoma, head and neck, liver or kidney cancer. Sample: CD4+ or CD8+ T cells sorted from blood, taken in a trial of the OX40 agonist ivuxolimab. V gene TRBV9 combines with J gene TRBJ2-3, with 10 bases aligning to TRBD2. The CDR3 here is CASSVFLAGDSSTDTQYF. CDR3 sequence (DNA): TGTGCCAGCAGCGTATTCCTAGCGGGGGACTCTAGCACAGATACGCAGTATTTT. Full variable domain (outside the CDR3, taken from reference TRBV9 and TRBJ2-3): DSGVTQTPKHLITATGQRVTLRCSPRSGDLSVYWYQQSLDQGLQFLIQYYNGEERAKGNILERFSAQQFPDLHSELNLSSLELGDSALYFCASSVFLAGDSSTDTQYFGPGTRLTVL.